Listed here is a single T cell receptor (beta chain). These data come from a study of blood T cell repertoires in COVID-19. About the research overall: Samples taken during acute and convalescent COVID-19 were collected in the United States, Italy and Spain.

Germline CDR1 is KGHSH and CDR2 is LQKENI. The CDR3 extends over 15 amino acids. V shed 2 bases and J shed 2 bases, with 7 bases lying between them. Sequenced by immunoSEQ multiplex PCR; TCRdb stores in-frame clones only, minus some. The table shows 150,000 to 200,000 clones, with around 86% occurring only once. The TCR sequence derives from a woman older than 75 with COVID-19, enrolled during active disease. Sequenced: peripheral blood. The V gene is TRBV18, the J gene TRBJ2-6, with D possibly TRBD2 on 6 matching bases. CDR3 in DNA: TGTGCCAGCTCACCATCGGGAGCTGGGGCCAACGTCCTGACTTTC. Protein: CASSPSGAGANVLTF.